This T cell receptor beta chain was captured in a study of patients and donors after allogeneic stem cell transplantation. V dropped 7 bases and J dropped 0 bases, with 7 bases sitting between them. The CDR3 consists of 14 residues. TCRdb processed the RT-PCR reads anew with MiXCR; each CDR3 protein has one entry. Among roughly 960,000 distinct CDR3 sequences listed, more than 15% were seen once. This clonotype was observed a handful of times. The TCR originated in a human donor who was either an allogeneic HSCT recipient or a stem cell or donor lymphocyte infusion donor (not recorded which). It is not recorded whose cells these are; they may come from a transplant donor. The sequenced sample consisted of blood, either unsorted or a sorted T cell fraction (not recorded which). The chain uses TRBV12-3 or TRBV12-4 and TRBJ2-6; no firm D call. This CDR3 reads CASKRPSGANVLTF. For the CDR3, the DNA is TGTGCCAGCAAGAGACCCTCTGGGGCCAACGTCCTGACTTTC.